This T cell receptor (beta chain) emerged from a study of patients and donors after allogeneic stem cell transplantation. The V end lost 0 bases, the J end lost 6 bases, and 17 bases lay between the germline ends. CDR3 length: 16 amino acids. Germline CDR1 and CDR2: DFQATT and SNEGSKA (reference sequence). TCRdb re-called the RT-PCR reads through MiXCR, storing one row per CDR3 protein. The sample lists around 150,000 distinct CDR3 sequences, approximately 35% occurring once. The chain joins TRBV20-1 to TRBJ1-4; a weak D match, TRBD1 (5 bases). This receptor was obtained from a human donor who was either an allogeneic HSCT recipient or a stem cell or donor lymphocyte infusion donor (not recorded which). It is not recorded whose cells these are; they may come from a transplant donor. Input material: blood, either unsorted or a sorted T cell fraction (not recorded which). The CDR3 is CSARDFLTATDEKLFF. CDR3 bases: TGCAGTGCTAGAGATTTCTTGACAGCCACCGATGAAAAACTGTTTTTT.